A selection of T cell receptor delta chains follows, all from one sample in a study of delta chains in infants with herpesvirus infections. TCRdb made new clone calls on the RT-PCR reads using CATT. The table has 1,300 to 1,500 delta-chain clones, around 20% seen once; the top ten hold roughly 19%. The source was peripheral blood, collected at time point 2 of longitudinal follow-up. These receptors all stem from a human donor who was a Ugandan infant, either HIV-exposed or HIV-unexposed (not recorded which). The CDR3 runs from the conserved cysteine through the conserved F or W. D genes are given only for firm matches. Part of the rows lack a size; the others show once, few, many or a class for expanded clones.

TRDV1	once	NA	TRDJ1	TGTGCTCTTGGGGGGTCTAGGATACCCCGGATACTCATCTTT	CALGGSRIPRILIF
TRDV1	large	NA	TRDJ1	TGTGCTCTTGGGGAAAGACTACTCCTTGCATGCAACACCGATAAACTCATCTTT	CALGERLLLACNTDKLIF
TRDV1	NA	NA	TRDJ1	TGTGCTCTTGGGGAACCTGCTATGGAGAAGCCGACGGGGACTTTTTACACCGATAAACTCATCTTT	CALGEPAMEKPTGTFYTDKLIF
TRDV2	large	TRDD3	TRDJ3	TGTGCCTGTGACGACTGGGGGAGCTCCTGGGACACCCGACAGATGTTTTTC	CACDDWGSSWDTRQMFF
TRDV1	NA	TRDD3	TRDJ1	TGTGCTCTGTTTCCTATGCCCCAGCGTACTGGGGGATTAACAACCCAGTACACCGATAAACTCATCTTT	CALFPMPQRTGGLTTQYTDKLIF
TRDV1	NA	TRDD3	TRDJ1	TGTGCTCTTGGGTTCATTTACTGGGGGGTCCGGGTAGAACAGTACACCGATAAACTCATCTTT	CALGFIYWGVRVEQYTDKLIF
TRDV1	medium-sized	NA	TRDJ1	TGTGCTCTTGGGGAAGGAGGGGGGGGAATCCCTGCCGTAGGATACACCGATAAACTCATCTTT	CALGEGGGGIPAVGYTDKLIF
TRDV1	medium-sized	TRDD3	TRDJ1	TGTGCTCTTGGGGAAATCTGTTTCCTAACCGGGGATACTCCTTCTTCACTCATCTTT	CALGEICFLTGDTPSSLIF
TRDV1	NA	NA	TRDJ1	TGTGCTCTTGGGAACCCCTTATGGCACACCGATAAACTCATCTTT	CALGNPLWHTDKLIF
TRDV1	medium-sized	TRDD2	TRDJ1	TGTGCTCTTGGGGAACTGGGGCCTTCCTACGGGGGATCCTCATGGGGCACCGATAAACTCATCTTT	CALGELGPSYGGSSWGTDKLIF
TRDV1	few	TRDD3	TRDJ3	TGTGCTCTTGGCCCTCCTACCTACTACTGGGGGATACCCTACTTCTCCTGGGACACCCGACAGATGTTTTTC	CALGPPTYYWGIPYFSWDTRQMFF
TRDV1	large	TRDD3	TRDJ1	TGTGCTCTTGGGGAACGGAGTGGGGGATACTGGTACACCGATAAACTCATCTTT	CALGERSGGYWYTDKLIF
TRDV1	few	NA	TRDJ1	TGTGCTCTTGGGGAACCCTGCGGATCGGGCAACACCGATAAACTCATCTTT	CALGEPCGSGNTDKLIF
TRDV1	medium-sized	NA	TRDJ2	TGTGCTCTTGGGGAAGGGAAGGTCCATGATCCAAGGGGTGATACGGACGATTCTTTGACAGCACAACTCTTCTTT	CALGEGKVHDPRGDTDDSLTAQLFF
TRDV1	NA	TRDD3	TRDJ1	TGTGCTCTTGGGGTACCGGTTACGGGCTGGGGGATAACCGATAAACTCATCTTT	CALGVPVTGWGITDKLIF
TRDV1	NA	NA	TRDJ1	TGTGCTCTTGGGAGAAACCCCCGGTCCCATTGGAAACTCATCTTT	CALGRNPRSHWKLIF
TRDV1	NA	TRDD3	TRDJ1	TGTGCTCTTGGGGAACTATGGCCCTCGATCGAAAGAAAGAGATACTGGGGGGCCCGAGAGGGCACCGATAAACTCATCTTT	CALGELWPSIERKRYWGAREGTDKLIF
TRDV1	medium-sized	NA	TRDJ1	TGTGCTCTTGGGAAAATTACAATGCCGGGGGTACCAAAACTCATCTTT	CALGKITMPGVPKLIF
TRDV1	NA	TRDD3	TRDJ1	TGTGCTCTTGGGACCCGTTCCCGGCCATTAGTACTGGGGGATAACGTCTGGTATAGGGCCGATAAACTCATCTTT	CALGTRSRPLVLGDNVWYRADKLIF
TRDV1	medium-sized	TRDD3	TRDJ1	TGTGCTCTTGGGGTCTCCAGGGTCCTTACCTGGGGGATAGGGACCGATAAACTCATCTTT	CALGVSRVLTWGIGTDKLIF
TRDV2	NA	NA	TRDJ1	TGTGCCTGTGACATGGAGTGGTTAGACACCGATAAACTCATCTTT	CACDMEWLDTDKLIF
TRDV1	few	TRDD3	TRDJ1	TGTGCTCTTGGGGAAAAACCCAAAGGTTGGGGATACTCCGATAAACTCATCTTT	CALGEKPKGWGYSDKLIF
TRDV1	few	TRDD3	TRDJ1	TGTGCTCTTGGGGTCCTAATCTTCCCCTGGGGGATTCCGTACACCGATAAACTCATCTTT	CALGVLIFPWGIPYTDKLIF
TRDV1	NA	NA	TRDJ1	TGTGCTCTTGGGGAAGGGGTGGCCTTCCTGTTGGGGGTTGCAAAACTCATCTTT	CALGEGVAFLLGVAKLIF
TRDV1	NA	TRDD3	TRDJ1	TGTGCTCTTGGGGAAAACTGGGGATCTGTAAAACTCATCTTT	CALGENWGSVKLIF
TRDV1	NA	NA	TRDJ1	TGTGCTCTTGGGGGCGGTATACGGGGTCCGATCAAGGCCGATAAACTCATCTTT	CALGGGIRGPIKADKLIF
TRDV2	large	NA	TRDJ1	TGTGCCTGTGACCCAATTTATTCCGGGTACACCGATAAACTCATCTTT	CACDPIYSGYTDKLIF
TRDV3	few	NA	TRDJ1	TGTGCCCGGGTTGCGGACACCGATAAACTCATCTTT	CARVADTDKLIF
TRDV1	medium-sized	TRDD3	TRDJ1	TGTGCTCTTGGGGAACGGGACCTCCTACTACTGGGGGATGACCTGTACACCGATAAACTCATCTTT	CALGERDLLLLGDDLYTDKLIF
TRDV1	large	NA	TRDJ1	TGTGCTCTTGGGATTCAGAAAGATACCGATAAACTCATCTTT	CALGIQKDTDKLIF
TRDV1	few	TRDD3	TRDJ1	TGTGCTCTTGGGGAACTAGTCTGGAAGTCCCGTAGTCATTCTTCGGCGGGGGATACGGGTCACACCGATAAACTCATCTTT	CALGELVWKSRSHSSAGDTGHTDKLIF
TRDV1	NA	TRDD3	TRDJ1	TGTGCTCTTGGGGACCTGGTGCACTACCGGGATACGCAAGGGTACACCGATAAACTCATCTTT	CALGDLVHYRDTQGYTDKLIF
TRAV36/DV7	NA	TRDD3	TRDJ1	TGTGCTGTTGCTTGTCCTCCCTTCCTACTAATTGGTACTGGGGGATACGCGTCCCCCGATAAACTCATCTTT	CAVACPPFLLIGTGGYASPDKLIF
TRDV1	medium-sized	TRDD3	TRDJ1	TGTGCTCTTGGGGAACTGGGCTGCCTCGGGATGGGGGATACGGGCCATACCGATAAACTCATCTTT	CALGELGCLGMGDTGHTDKLIF
TRDV1	medium-sized	TRDD3	TRDJ1	TGTGCTCTTGGGGAATATCCCCTTTCCTCGTTACTGGGGGATACACCACGCGACACCGATAAACTCATCTTT	CALGEYPLSSLLGDTPRDTDKLIF
TRDV1	NA	NA	TRDJ3	TGTGCTCTTGGGGAACCTGGGTTCTGGGACACCCGACAGATGTTTTTC	CALGEPGFWDTRQMFF
TRDV1	NA	NA	TRDJ1	TGTGCTCTTGGGGAACCCGCCAGGATCCTTCCTTCCCCATGGTCGCGTGGGGGATTCTCGTACACCGATAAACTCATCTTT	CALGEPARILPSPWSRGGFSYTDKLIF
TRDV1	large	TRDD3	TRDJ1	TGTGCTCTTGGGGACATCAAGGCCTTCCTCCCCGTACTGGGGGATACGCGCTACACCGATAAACTCATCTTT	CALGDIKAFLPVLGDTRYTDKLIF
TRDV1	NA	TRDD3	TRDJ1	TGTGCTCTTGGGGCCTTGGGTTCTACCTGGGGGATTAAGGGTGAGGTTGGACTCATCTTT	CALGALGSTWGIKGEVGLIF
TRDV2	large	TRDD3	TRDJ1	TGTGCCTGTGAGGTTACTGGGGGATACGACACCGATAAACTCATCTTT	CACEVTGGYDTDKLIF